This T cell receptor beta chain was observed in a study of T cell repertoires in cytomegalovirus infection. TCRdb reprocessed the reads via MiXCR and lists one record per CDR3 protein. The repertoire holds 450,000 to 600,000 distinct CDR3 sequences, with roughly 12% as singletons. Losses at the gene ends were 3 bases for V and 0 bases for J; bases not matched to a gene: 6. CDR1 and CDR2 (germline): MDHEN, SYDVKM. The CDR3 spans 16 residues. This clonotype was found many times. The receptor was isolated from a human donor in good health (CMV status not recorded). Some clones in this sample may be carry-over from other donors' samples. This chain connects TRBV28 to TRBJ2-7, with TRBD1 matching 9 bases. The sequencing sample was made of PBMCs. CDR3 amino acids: CASSFGTGKASYEQYF. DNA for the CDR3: TGTGCCAGCAGTTTTGGGACAGGGAAGGCCTCCTACGAGCAGTACTTC.